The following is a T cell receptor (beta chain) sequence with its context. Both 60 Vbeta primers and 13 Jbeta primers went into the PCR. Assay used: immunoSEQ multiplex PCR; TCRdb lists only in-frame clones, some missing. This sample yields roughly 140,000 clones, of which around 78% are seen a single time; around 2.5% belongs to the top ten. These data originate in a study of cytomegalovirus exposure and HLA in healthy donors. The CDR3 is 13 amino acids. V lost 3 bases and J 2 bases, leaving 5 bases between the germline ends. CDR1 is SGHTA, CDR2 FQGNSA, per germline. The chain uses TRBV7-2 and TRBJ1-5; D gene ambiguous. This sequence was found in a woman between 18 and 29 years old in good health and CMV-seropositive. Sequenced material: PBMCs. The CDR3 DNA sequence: TGTGCCAGCAGCTTTCGGGGCAATCAGCCCCAGCATTTT. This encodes CASSFRGNQPQHF.